Presented here are 9 T cell receptor beta chains from one specimen sequenced in a study of post-analysis software for immune sequencing data. The antigens for these receptors are not known. General study findings and limits: When patients were compared with controls, a handful of TRBV segments were more frequent, TRBV5-6, TRBV5-1 and TRBV20-1 among them.

Carried by the TCR beta cDNA libraries were unique molecular identifiers. TCRdb processed the PCR reads anew with MiXCR; each CDR3 protein has one entry. The repertoire holds fewer than 850,000 distinct CDR3 sequences, 46% seen once, with roughly 5.2% in the top ten. The material sequenced was blood. Source of these receptors: a girl under 18 with multiple sclerosis.

This chain joins TRBV27 and TRBJ1-5; D is undetermined. The CDR3 is made up of 13 amino acids. CDR1 MNHEY and CDR2 SMNVEV come from the germline V gene (reference sequence). Trimming removed 4 bases from V and 4 bases from J, with 8 bases in between. The CDR3 sequence is CASSYKQNQPQHF. CDR3 DNA: TGTGCCAGCAGTTATAAGCAAAATCAGCCCCAGCATTTT.

This chain uses TRBV7-2 with TRBJ2-7; 7 bases agree with TRBD1. With V trimmed by 7 bases and J by 0 bases, 3 bases remained unmatched. Germline CDR1 is SGHTA and CDR2 is FQGNSA. This CDR3 contains 13 residues. CDR3 DNA sequence: TGTGCCAGCACCGGGACAGTCTCCTACGAGCAGTACTTC. This codes for CASTGTVSYEQYF.

This clonotype appeared a few times. The J gene is TRBJ2-1, the V gene TRBV4-3; TRBD2 agrees at 7 bases. Germline values: CDR1 LGHNA, CDR2 YSLEER. The CDR3 length is 16 residues. With V trimmed by 2 bases and J by 0 bases, 4 bases remained unmatched. CDR3 nucleotide sequence: TGCGCCAGCAGCCAAATATTAGCGGGCTCCTACAATGAGCAGTTCTTC. This codes for CASSQILAGSYNEQFF.

This clonotype turned up a few times. V is TRBV24-1 and J is TRBJ2-1; 7 nucleotides align to TRBD2. The CDR3 runs 16 residues. Germline CDR1 and CDR2: KGHDR and SFDVKD. V lost 3 bases and J lost 9; bases outside the gene matches: 13. CDR3 residues: CATSDTGLGHAFEQFF. In nucleotides, the CDR3 is TGTGCCACCAGTGATACTGGACTAGGCCACGCCTTTGAGCAGTTCTTC.

The chain uses TRBV9 and TRBJ1-2, with TRBD1 matching 9 bases. CDR1 SGDLS and CDR2 YYNGEE come from the germline V gene. This CDR3 region has 18 residues. Trimming removed 0 bases from V and 8 bases from J; junction bases left unmatched: 17. This CDR3 is CASSVEDRGVVGSFGYTF. In DNA, the CDR3 is TGTGCCAGCAGCGTAGAGGACAGGGGAGTAGTAGGTTCCTTCGGCTACACCTTC.

The chain uses TRBV5-1 and TRBJ2-7; a weak D match, TRBD2 (5 bases). The CDR3 covers 13 residues. Trimming removed 2 bases from V and 12 bases from J, with 18 bases in between. CDR1 and CDR2 (germline): SGHRS, YFSETQ. CDR3 protein: CASSFTGELDWYF. In DNA form, the CDR3 reads TGCGCCAGCAGCTTCACCGGGGAGCTAGACTGGTACTTC.

The CDR3 DNA sequence: TGTGCCTGGAGTACCGGGACCTCCTACGAGCAGTACTTC. Protein product: CAWSTGTSYEQYF. This chain connects TRBV30 to TRBJ2-7; D may match TRBD1 or TRBD2 (5 bases each). V was shortened by 2 bases and J by 0 bases, with 8 bases between the two germline ends. From germline, CDR1 is GTSNPN and CDR2 SVGIG (reference sequence). This CDR3 comprises 13 residues.

The chain joins TRBV6-5 to TRBJ2-5, with TRBD2 identical over 7 bases. V trimming: 0 bases; J trimming: 11 bases; junction bases outside the gene matches: 21. The CDR3 has 18 amino acids. Germline V gene sequence: CDR1 MNHEY, CDR2 SVGAGI. The CDR3 coding sequence is TGTGCCAGCAGTTACTCGGTCGAGACTAGCCTCTTTAGGGATGAGCAGTACTTC. Protein product: CASSYSVETSLFRDEQYF.

This clonotype was found a few times. The chain combines TRBV7-2 with TRBJ2-3; D gene ambiguous. The CDR3 covers 13 residues. V lost 3 bases, J lost 2 bases, and 6 bases lay in between. The germline V gene encodes CDR1 SGHTA and CDR2 FQGNSA. This CDR3 is CASSFQDTDTQYF. CDR3 in DNA: TGTGCCAGCAGCTTCCAGGACACAGATACGCAGTATTTT.